This T cell receptor (beta chain) is from a study of beta chain features in type 1 diabetes (dated by TCRdb to 2016 to 2018). The study in broad terms: No differences in mean age, gender distribution, total cell number or subset yield were found between patients and healthy donors. The study compared the TCRB repertoires of sorted circulating CD4+ T cell subsets in recently diagnosed type 1 diabetes patients with those in matched healthy donors. Whereas all 30 or so donors provided naive and central memory subsets, regulatory and stem cell-like memory subsets were isolated from just 8 patients and about eight healthy donors. A total of over 90,000,000 sorted cells were examined across all samples, and a strong correlation was observed between cell number per subset and RNA yield. Overall results and qualifications from the work: At VDJ recombination sites, patients with type 1 diabetes made fewer insertions and deleted more nucleotides, a pattern implying thymic rearrangement abnormalities. Shorter templates might have been favored by PCR, but patient and control samples were amplified and corrected together, so both groups would have been affected equally by any skew. Sequencing cDNA rather than genomic DNA could over-represent highly expressing activated cells, although activation and CD3 levels did not differ between groups. A moderate but significant shortening of TCRB CDR3 length was observed in type 1 diabetes patients in all four CD4+ subsets. Only small numbers of individuals were included in the HLA sub-analyses, which left unresolved whether HLA type had any influence on TCRB rearrangement. Naive, central memory and regulatory TCRB repertoires appeared to be more similar among patients than among healthy donors.

The entire amount of isolated RNA was reverse transcribed using the High Capacity cDNA Reverse Transcription Kit, so the sequenced TCRB transcripts were expressed ones. Deep immunoSEQ sequencing was applied to naive, central memory and regulatory T cell samples, giving an average of around 3.8 million total reads per sample. After sorted cells were lysed in RLT buffer, RNA was extracted with DNase-treated RNeasy Micro or Mini kits, with the choice depending on cell number. To prevent cross-contamination, each cell subset was processed individually, whereas patient and healthy donor samples were processed jointly. The immunoSEQ multiplex PCR was used to amplify TCRB sequences from cDNA, yielding 87-bp fragments that span the CDR3 region. Sequencing of the amplicons was performed on the Illumina HiSeq platform. Per the source publication's procedure: Synthetic template baselines were used to correct PCR bias computationally, reads within Hamming distance 2 were collapsed, and singletons that could not be merged were discarded. Reads were aligned against IMGT so that V, D and J genes, CDR3 length and insertions or deletions at six rearrangement sites could be assigned. Within each subset, clonotype counts were normalized to sorted cell number, after which true diversity and Gini coefficients were computed with the tcR R package. Repertoire sharing was quantified using the overlap coefficient calculated on TCRB nucleotide sequences. Out-of-frame TCRB sequences from naive cells were analyzed to stand in for the pre-selection repertoire. In its TCRdb copy, this immuneACCESS table keeps in-frame sequences only and misses some clones. Where compared with another copy, unresolved V genes explain less than half of these, and the others have no known cause. V and J calls and clone size are as listed in that table; D and trimming were resolved from the DNA. The sample has hundreds of thousands of clones on record, about 14% of them singletons. The top ten clones comprise 0.04% of the sample.

A single peripheral blood draw of 90 to 150 mL on average was collected from each donor into heparinised tubes. Naive, central memory, regulatory and stem cell-like memory CD4+ T cells were sorted on a BD FACSAria II using a panel including CD45RO, CCR7, CD25, CD127, CD95 and CD27. Purity was above 95% for every sorted population. PBMCs were separated immediately by Lymphoprep density gradient centrifugation and were stained directly, without being cultured. So that batch effects would be minimized, each experiment stained and sorted samples in pairs, pairing one healthy donor with one patient. This clone was seen more than once but under ten times. The antigen this receptor binds is unknown. Per-base quality was not reported, and no clone a single base away is much larger than it. The germline V gene (reference sequence) sets CDR1 to GTSNPN and CDR2 to SVGIG. The CDR3 spans 13 residues, from the cysteine through the phenylalanine. Only the CDR3 region is kept as DNA, spanning 39 bases read in frame from base 1.

The material sequenced was naive CD4+ T cells from blood. The cell subset or site label for this specimen denotes: true naive CD4+ T cells. The receptor was derived from a man in his late teens or twenties with type 1 diabetes. The chain uses TRBV30 and TRBJ1-5; the central 10 bases match TRBD1. The base sequence is TGTGCATGGGACAGGGGCGAGGATCAGCCCCAGCATTTT. It is translated as CAWDRGEDQPQHF.